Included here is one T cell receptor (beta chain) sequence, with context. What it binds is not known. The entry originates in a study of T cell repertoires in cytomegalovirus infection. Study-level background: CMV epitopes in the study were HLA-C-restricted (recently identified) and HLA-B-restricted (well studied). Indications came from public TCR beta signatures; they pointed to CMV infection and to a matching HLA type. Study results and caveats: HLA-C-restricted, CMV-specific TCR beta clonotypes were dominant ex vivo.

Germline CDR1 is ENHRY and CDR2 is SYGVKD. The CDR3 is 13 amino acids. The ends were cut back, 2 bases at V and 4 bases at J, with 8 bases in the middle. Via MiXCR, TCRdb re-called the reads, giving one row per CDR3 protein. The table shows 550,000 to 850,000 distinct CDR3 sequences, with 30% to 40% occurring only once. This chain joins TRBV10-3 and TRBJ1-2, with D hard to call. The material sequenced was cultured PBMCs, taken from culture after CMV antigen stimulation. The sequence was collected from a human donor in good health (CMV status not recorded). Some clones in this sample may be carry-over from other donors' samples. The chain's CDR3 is CAISEPNLYGYTF. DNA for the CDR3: TGTGCCATCAGTGAGCCGAACCTCTATGGCTACACCTTC.